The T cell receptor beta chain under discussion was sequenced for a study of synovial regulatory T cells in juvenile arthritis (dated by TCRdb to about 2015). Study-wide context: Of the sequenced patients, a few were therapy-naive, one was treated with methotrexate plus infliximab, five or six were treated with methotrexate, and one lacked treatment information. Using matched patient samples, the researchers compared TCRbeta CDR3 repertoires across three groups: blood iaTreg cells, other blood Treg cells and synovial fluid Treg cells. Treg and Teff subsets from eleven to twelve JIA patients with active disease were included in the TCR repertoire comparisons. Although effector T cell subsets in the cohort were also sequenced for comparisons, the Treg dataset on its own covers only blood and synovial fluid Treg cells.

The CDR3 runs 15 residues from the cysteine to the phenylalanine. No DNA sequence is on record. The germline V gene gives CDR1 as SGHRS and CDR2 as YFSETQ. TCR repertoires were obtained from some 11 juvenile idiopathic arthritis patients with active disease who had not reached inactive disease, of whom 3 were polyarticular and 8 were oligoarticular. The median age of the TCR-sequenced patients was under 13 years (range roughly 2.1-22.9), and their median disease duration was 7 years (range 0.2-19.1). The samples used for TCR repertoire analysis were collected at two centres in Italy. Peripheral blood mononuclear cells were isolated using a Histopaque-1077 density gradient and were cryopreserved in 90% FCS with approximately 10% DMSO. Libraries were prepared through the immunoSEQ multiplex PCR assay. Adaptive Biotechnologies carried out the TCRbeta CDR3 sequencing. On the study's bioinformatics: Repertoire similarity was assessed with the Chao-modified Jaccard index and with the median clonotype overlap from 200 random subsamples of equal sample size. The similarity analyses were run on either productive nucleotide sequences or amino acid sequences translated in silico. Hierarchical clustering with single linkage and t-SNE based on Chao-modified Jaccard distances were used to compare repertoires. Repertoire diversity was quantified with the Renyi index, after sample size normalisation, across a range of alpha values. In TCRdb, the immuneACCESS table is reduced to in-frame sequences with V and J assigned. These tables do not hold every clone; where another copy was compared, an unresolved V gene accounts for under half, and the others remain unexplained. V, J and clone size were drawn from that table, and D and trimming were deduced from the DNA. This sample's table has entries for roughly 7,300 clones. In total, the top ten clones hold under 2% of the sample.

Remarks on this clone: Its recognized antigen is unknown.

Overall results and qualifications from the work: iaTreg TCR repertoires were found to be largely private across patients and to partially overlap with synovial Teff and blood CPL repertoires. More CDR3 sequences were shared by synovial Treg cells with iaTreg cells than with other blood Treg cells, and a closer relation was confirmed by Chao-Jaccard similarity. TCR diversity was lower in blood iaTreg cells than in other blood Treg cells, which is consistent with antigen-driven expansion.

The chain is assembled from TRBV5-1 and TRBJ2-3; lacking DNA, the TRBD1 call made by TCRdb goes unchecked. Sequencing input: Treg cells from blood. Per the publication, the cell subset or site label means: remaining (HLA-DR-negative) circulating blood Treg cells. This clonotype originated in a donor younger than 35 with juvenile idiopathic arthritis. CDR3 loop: CASSLRGESTDTQYF.